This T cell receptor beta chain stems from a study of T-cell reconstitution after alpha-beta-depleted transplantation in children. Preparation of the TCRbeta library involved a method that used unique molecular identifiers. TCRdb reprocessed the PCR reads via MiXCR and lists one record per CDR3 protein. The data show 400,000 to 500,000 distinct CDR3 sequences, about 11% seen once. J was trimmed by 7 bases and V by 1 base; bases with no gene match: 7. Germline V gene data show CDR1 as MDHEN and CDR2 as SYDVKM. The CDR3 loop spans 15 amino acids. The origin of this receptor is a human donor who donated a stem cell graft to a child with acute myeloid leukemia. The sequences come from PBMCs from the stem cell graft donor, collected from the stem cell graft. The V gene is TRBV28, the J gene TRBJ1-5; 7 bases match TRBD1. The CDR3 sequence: CASSLSNRGRQPQHF. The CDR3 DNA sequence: TGTGCCAGCAGTTTATCAAACAGGGGTCGGCAGCCCCAGCATTTT.